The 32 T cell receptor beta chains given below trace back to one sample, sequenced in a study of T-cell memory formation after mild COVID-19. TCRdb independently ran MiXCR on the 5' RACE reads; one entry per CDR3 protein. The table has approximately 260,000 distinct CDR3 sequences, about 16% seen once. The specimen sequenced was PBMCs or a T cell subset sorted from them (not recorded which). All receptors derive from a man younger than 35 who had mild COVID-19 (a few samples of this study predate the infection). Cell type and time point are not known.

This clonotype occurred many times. CDR3 nucleotides: TGCGCCAGCAGCAAATCAACGGACCTCTCCTACGAGCAGTACTTC. Translated: CASSKSTDLSYEQYF. V gene TRBV5-1 combines with J gene TRBJ2-7; no reliable D call. Germline assignment: CDR1 SGHRS and CDR2 YFSETQ. This CDR3 spans 15 amino acids. V was clipped by 4 bases and J by 0 bases, with 14 bases between them.

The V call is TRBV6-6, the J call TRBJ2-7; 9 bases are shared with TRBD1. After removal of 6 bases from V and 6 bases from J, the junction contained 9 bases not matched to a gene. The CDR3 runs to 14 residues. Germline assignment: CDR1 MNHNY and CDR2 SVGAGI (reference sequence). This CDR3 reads CASSRTGTGSEQYF. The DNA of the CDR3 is TGTGCCAGCAGCAGGACCGGGACAGGGAGCGAGCAGTACTTC.

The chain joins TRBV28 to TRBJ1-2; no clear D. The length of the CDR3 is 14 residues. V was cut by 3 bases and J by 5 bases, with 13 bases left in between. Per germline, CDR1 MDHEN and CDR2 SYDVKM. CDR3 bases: TGTGCCAGCAGTTTTGAGGGAACGGGGTATGGCTACACCTTC. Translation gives CASSFEGTGYGYTF.

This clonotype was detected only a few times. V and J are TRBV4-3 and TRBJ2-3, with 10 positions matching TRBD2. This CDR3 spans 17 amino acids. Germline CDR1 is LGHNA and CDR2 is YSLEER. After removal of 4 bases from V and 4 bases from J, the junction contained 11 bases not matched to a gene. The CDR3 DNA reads TGCGCCAGCAGCCGATCTATAGCGGGGGGCGGGCCAGATACGCAGTATTTT. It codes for CASSRSIAGGGPDTQYF.

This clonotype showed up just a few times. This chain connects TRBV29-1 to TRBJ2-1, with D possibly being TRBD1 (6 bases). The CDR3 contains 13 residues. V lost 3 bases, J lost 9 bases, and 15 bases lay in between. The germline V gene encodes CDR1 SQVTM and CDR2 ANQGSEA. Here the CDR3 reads CSVDGQGHFEQFF. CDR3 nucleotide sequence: TGCAGCGTTGACGGTCAGGGGCATTTTGAGCAGTTCTTC.

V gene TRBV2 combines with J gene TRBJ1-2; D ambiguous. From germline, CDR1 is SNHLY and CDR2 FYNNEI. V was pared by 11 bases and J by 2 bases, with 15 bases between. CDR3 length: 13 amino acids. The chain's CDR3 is CAYSGGRNYGYTF. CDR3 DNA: TGTGCCTATTCCGGCGGGAGAAACTATGGCTACACCTTC.

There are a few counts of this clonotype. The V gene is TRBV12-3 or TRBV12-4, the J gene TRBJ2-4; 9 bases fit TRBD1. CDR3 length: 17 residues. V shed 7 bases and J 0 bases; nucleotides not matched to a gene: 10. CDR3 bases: TGTGCCAGCATCTCCACTAACAGGGGGCTAGCCAAAAACATTCAGTACTTC. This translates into CASISTNRGLAKNIQYF.

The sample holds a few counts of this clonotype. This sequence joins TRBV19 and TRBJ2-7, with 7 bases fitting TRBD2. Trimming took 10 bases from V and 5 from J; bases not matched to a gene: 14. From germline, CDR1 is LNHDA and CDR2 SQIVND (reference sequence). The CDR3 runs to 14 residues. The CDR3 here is CAKPKSGGKNEQYV. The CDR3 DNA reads TGTGCCAAACCCAAATCCGGGGGGAAGAACGAGCAGTACGTC.

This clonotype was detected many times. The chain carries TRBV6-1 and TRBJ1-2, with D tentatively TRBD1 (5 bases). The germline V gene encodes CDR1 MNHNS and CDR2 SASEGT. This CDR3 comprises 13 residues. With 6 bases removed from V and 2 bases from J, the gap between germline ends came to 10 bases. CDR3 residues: CASRDILNYGYTF. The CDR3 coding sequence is TGTGCCAGCAGGGACATCTTAAACTATGGCTACACCTTC.

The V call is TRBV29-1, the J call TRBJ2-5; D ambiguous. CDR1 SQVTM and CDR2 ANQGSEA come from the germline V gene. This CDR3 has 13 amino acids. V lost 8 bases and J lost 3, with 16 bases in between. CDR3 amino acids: CSILWLSEETQYF. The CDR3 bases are TGCAGCATACTCTGGTTGTCGGAAGAGACCCAGTACTTC.

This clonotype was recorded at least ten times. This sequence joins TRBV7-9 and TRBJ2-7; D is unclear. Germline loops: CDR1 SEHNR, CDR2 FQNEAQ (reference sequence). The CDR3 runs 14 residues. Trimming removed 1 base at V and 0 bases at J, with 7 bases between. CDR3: CASSLGGPSYEQYF. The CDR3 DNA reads TGTGCCAGCAGCTTAGGAGGCCCCTCCTACGAGCAGTACTTC.

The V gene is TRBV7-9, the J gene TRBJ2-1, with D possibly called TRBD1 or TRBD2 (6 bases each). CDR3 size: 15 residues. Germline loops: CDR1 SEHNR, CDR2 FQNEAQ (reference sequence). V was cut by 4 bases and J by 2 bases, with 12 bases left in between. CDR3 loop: CASSSRDKAYNEQFF. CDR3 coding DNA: TGTGCCAGCAGCTCGCGGGACAAAGCCTACAATGAGCAGTTCTTC.

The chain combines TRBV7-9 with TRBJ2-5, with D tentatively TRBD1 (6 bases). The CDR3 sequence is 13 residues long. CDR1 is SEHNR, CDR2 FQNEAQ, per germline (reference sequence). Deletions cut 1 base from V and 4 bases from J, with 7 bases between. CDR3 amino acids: CASSLETGETQYF. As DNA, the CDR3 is TGTGCCAGCAGCTTAGAGACAGGAGAGACCCAGTACTTC. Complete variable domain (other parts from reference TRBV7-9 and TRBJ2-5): DTGVSQNPRHKITKRGQNVTFRCDPISEHNRLYWYRQTLGQGPEFLTYFQNEAQLEKSRLLSDRFSAERPKGSFSTLEIQRTEQGDSAMYLCASSLETGETQYFGPGTRLLVL.

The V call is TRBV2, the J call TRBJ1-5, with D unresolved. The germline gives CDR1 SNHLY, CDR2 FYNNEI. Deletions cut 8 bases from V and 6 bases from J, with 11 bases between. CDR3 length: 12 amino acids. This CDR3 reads CASRLSAQPQHF. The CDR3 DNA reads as TGTGCCAGCCGTCTTTCGGCTCAGCCCCAGCATTTT.

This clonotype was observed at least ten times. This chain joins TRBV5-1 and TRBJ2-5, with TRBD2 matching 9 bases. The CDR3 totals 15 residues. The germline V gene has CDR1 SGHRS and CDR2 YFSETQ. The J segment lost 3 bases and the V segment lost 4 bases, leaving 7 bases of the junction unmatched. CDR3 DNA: TGCGCCAGCAGCCCCCCCGTAGCGGGGGAAGAGACCCAGTACTTC. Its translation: CASSPPVAGEETQYF.

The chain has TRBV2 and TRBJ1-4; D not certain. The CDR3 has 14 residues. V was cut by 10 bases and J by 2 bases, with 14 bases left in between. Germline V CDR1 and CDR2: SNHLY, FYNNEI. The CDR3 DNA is TGTGCCACCCGTCCCGAGTCGACTAATGAAAAACTGTTTTTT. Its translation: CATRPESTNEKLFF.

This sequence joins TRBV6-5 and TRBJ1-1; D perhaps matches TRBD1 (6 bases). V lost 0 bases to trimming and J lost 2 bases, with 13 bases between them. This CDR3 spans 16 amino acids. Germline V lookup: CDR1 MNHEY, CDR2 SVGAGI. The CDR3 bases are TGTGCCAGCAGTTACTCGAGAGGGGGGATTAACACTGAAGCTTTCTTT. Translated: CASSYSRGGINTEAFF.

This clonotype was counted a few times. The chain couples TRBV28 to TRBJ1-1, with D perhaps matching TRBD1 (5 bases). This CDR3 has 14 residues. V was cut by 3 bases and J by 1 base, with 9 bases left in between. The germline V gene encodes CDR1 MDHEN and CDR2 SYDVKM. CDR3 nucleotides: TGTGCCAGCAGTTTGCACAGGCCGAACACTGAAGCTTTCTTT. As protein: CASSLHRPNTEAFF.

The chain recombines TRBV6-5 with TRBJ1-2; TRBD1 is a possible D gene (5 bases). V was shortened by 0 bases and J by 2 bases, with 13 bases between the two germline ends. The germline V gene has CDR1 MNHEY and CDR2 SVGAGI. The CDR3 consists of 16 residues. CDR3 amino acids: CASSYSGDLANYGYTF. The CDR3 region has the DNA TGTGCCAGCAGTTACTCAGGGGATTTGGCCAACTATGGCTACACCTTC.

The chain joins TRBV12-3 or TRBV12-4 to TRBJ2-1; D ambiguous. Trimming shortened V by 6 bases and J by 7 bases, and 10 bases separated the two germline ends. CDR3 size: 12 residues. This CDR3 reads CASRTSLNEQFF. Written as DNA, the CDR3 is TGTGCCAGCAGAACAAGTTTGAATGAGCAGTTCTTC.

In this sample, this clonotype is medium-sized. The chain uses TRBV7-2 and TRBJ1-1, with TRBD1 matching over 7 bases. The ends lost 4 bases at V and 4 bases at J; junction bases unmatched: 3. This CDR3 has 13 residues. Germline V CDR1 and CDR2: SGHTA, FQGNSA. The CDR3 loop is CASSYRQGTEAFF. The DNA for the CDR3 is TGTGCCAGCAGCTACCGACAGGGCACTGAAGCTTTCTTT.

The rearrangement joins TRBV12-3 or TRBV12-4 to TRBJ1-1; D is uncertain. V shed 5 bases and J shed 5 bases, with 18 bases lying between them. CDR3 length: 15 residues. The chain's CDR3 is CASSGRSPRYTEAFF. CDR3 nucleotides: TGTGCCAGCAGTGGACGGAGCCCGCGATATACTGAAGCTTTCTTT.

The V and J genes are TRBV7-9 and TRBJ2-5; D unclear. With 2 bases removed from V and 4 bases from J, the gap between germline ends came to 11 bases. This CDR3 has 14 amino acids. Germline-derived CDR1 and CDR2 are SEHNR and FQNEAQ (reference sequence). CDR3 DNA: TGTGCCAGCAGCTTAATCGCCCTTGGAGAGACCCAGTACTTC. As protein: CASSLIALGETQYF. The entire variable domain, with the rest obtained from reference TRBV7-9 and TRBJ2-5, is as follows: DTGVSQNPRHKITKRGQNVTFRCDPISEHNRLYWYRQTLGQGPEFLTYFQNEAQLEKSRLLSDRFSAERPKGSFSTLEIQRTEQGDSAMYLCASSLIALGETQYFGPGTRLLVL.

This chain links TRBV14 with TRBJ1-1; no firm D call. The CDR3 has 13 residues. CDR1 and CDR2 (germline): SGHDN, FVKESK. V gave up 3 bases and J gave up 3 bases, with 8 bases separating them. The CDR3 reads CASSQGLDTEAFF. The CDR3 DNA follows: TGTGCCAGCAGCCAGGGGTTGGACACTGAAGCTTTCTTT.

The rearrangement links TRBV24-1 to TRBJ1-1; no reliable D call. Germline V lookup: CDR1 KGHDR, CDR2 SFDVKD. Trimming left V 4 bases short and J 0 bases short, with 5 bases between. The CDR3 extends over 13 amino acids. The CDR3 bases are TGTGCCACCAGTGACTTACTGAACACTGAAGCTTTCTTT. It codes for CATSDLLNTEAFF.

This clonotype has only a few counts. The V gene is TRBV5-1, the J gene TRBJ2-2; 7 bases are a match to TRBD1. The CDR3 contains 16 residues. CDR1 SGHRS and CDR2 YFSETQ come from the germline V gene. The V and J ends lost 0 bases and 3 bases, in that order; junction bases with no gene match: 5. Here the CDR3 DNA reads TGCGCCAGCAGCTTGGGTACAGGGGCGGACACCGGGGAGCTGTTTTTT. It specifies CASSLGTGADTGELFF.

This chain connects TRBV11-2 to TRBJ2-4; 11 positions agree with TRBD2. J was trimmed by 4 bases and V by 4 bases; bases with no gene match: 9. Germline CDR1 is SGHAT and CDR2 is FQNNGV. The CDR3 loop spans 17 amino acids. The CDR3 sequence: CASSWYTSGGRKNIQYF. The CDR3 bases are TGTGCCAGCAGCTGGTATACTAGCGGGGGCCGAAAAAACATTCAGTACTTC.

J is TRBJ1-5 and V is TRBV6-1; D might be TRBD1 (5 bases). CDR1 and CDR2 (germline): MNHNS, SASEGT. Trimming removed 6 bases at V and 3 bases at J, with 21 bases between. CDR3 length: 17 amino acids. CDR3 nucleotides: TGTGCCAGCAGCGTCCCCCGGGGCCCGGAGGCCAATCAGCCCCAGCATTTT. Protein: CASSVPRGPEANQPQHF.

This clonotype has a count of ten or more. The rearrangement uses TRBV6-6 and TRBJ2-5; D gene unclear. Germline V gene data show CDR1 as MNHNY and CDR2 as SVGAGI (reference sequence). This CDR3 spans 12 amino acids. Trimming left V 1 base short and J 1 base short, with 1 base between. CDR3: CASSYFQETQYF. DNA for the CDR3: TGTGCCAGCAGTTACTTCCAAGAGACCCAGTACTTC.

For the CDR3, the DNA is TGTGCCAGCAGCCAAGATGTGGGGGGGCCCCAGCATTTT. Translated, it gives CASSQDVGGPQHF. The rearrangement joins TRBV4-2 to TRBJ1-5, with D perhaps TRBD1 (5 bases). CDR1 and CDR2 from the germline V gene are LGHNA and YNFKEQ. The V and J ends lost 0 bases and 9 bases respectively, with 9 bases between them. CDR3 size: 13 residues.

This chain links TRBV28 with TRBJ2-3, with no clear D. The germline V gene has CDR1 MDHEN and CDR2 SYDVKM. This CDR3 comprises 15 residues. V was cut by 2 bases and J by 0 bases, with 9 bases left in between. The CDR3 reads CASSLGVFSTDTQYF. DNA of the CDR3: TGTGCCAGCAGTTTAGGGGTTTTTAGCACAGATACGCAGTATTTT.

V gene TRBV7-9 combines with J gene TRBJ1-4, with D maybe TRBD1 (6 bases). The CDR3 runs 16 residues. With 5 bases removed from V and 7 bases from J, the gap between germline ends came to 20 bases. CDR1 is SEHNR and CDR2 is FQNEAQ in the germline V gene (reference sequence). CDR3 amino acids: CASSPGSRGAGEKLFF. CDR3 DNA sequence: TGTGCCAGCAGCCCCGGCTCCCGGGGGGCGGGTGAAAAACTGTTTTTT. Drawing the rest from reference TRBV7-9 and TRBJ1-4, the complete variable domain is DTGVSQNPRHKITKRGQNVTFRCDPISEHNRLYWYRQTLGQGPEFLTYFQNEAQLEKSRLLSDRFSAERPKGSFSTLEIQRTEQGDSAMYLCASSPGSRGAGEKLFFGSGTQLSVL.